The 13 T cell receptor beta chains below come from one sample, sequenced in a study of PD-L1 blockade in urothelial cancer. The table came from immunoSEQ multiplex PCR; TCRdb's copy has only in-frame clones and leaves some out. The repertoire holds under 40,000 clones, with 85% to 90% as singletons. The specimen was PBMCs, collected around atezolizumab (anti-PD-L1) treatment. Receptor source: a man aged 50-59 years with urothelial cancer.

The chain links TRBV18 to TRBJ2-3, with 8 bases matching TRBD2. With V trimmed by 6 bases and J by 3 bases, 5 bases remained unmatched. The CDR3 sequence is 14 residues long. Germline-derived CDR1 and CDR2 are KGHSH and LQKENI. CDR3 region: CASSMTSVTDTQYF. The CDR3 nucleotides read TGTGCCAGCTCCATGACTAGCGTGACAGATACGCAGTATTTT. Full variable domain (missing parts from reference TRBV18 and TRBJ2-3): NAGVMQNPRHLVRRRGQEARLRCSPMKGHSHVYWYRQLPEEGLKFMVYLQKENIIDESGMPKERFSAEFPKEGPSILRIQQVVRGDSAAYFCASSMTSVTDTQYFGPGTRLTVL.

J is TRBJ1-5 and V is TRBV28; 10 positions match TRBD1. V was clipped by 6 bases and J by 2 bases; unmatched bases: 7. The CDR3 is made up of 16 amino acids. Germline CDR1 is MDHEN and CDR2 is SYDVKM. The DNA for the CDR3 is TGTGCCAGCAGCCGGACAGGGACAGGGGGCAATCAGCCCCAGCATTTT. Translation gives CASSRTGTGGNQPQHF.

CDR3 residues: CASSTSHTDTQYF. The CDR3 region has the DNA TGTGCCAGTTCAACCAGTCACACGGATACGCAGTATTTT. V is TRBV19 and J is TRBJ2-3; D gene unclear. Trimming removed 8 bases at V and 6 bases at J, with 15 bases between. The germline CDR1 and CDR2 sequences are LNHDA and SQIVND (reference sequence). This CDR3 contains 13 residues.

V usage is TRBV6-1 and J usage is TRBJ2-1; D ambiguous. The CDR3 extends over 17 amino acids. Germline V gives CDR1 MNHNS, CDR2 SASEGT. V was clipped by 3 bases and J by 0 bases, with 15 bases between them. The CDR3 DNA is TGTGCCAGCAGTGATCACGGCAGGCGAATCTCCTACAATGAGCAGTTCTTC. Translating gives CASSDHGRRISYNEQFF.

The V gene is TRBV10-2, the J gene TRBJ2-7; TRBD1 aligns across 11 bases. The CDR3 totals 15 residues. The V gene's germline CDR1 is WSHSY and CDR2 SAAADI. Trimming at V came to 9 bases and at J to 2 bases, leaving 9 bases not matched to a gene. The CDR3 is CASLAPGQGAYEQYF. For the CDR3, the DNA is TGCGCCAGTCTTGCGCCGGGACAGGGGGCCTACGAGCAGTACTTC.

V is TRBV28 and J is TRBJ2-2, with D possibly being TRBD1 (6 bases). CDR3 length equals 14 residues. Germline lookup yields CDR1 MDHEN and CDR2 SYDVKM. Trimming cost V 6 bases and J 2 bases, with 10 bases left between them. CDR3 sequence reads: CASRGTRNTGELFF. In nucleotides, the CDR3 is TGTGCCAGCAGGGGGACAAGAAACACCGGGGAGCTGTTTTTT. Drawing the rest from reference TRBV28 and TRBJ2-2, the complete variable domain is DVKVTQSSRYLVKRTGEKVFLECVQDMDHENMFWYRQDPGLGLRLIYFSYDVKMKEKGDIPEGYSVSREKKERFSLILESASTNQTSMYLCASRGTRNTGELFFGEGSRLTVL.

J is TRBJ2-2 and V is TRBV5-5, with 7 bases aligning to TRBD1. This CDR3 region has 15 residues. The trim removed 0 bases at V and 3 bases at J, leaving 2 bases unmatched. The germline gives CDR1 SGHKS, CDR2 YYEKEE (reference sequence). CDR3 region: CASSLETGYTGELFF. In DNA form, the CDR3 reads TGTGCCAGCAGCTTGGAGACAGGGTACACCGGGGAGCTGTTTTTT.

This chain uses TRBV6-5 with TRBJ2-7; D may be TRBD1 (6 bases). Per the germline V gene, CDR1 is MNHEY and CDR2 is SVGAGI. CDR3 length: 16 amino acids. V was pared by 0 bases and J by 4 bases, with 16 bases between. The CDR3 coding sequence is TGTGCCAGCAGTTACTCGATAGGGGGAAACTCTTACGAGCAGTACTTC. Its protein is CASSYSIGGNSYEQYF.

This sequence joins TRBV28 and TRBJ2-7; D perhaps matches TRBD2 (6 bases). This CDR3 has 13 amino acids. Trimming cost V 5 bases and J 3 bases, with 11 bases left between them. Germline V gene sequence: CDR1 MDHEN, CDR2 SYDVKM. The CDR3 sequence: CASSRGRSYEQYF. The CDR3 region has the DNA TGTGCCAGCAGTCGAGGGAGGAGCTACGAGCAGTACTTC.

The CDR3 DNA reads as TGTGCCAGTAGTATTGTCGCCGCAGCTAACTATGGCTACACCTTC. Translated, it gives CASSIVAAANYGYTF. The chain combines TRBV19 with TRBJ1-2; D is unresolved. V lost 3 bases and J lost 0, with 11 bases in between. The CDR3 is made up of 15 amino acids. Germline lookup yields CDR1 LNHDA and CDR2 SQIVND (reference sequence). Full variable domain (outside the CDR3, taken from reference TRBV19 and TRBJ1-2): DGGITQSPKYLFRKEGQNVTLSCEQNLNHDAMYWYRQDPGQGLRLIYYSQIVNDFQKGDIAEGYSVSREKKESFPLTVTSAQKNPTAFYLCASSIVAAANYGYTFGSGTRLTVV.

The chain recombines TRBV5-1 with TRBJ2-5, with D maybe TRBD2 (6 bases). This CDR3 is 15 amino acids long. V was clipped by 3 bases and J by 5 bases, with 17 bases between them. The germline CDR1 and CDR2 sequences are SGHRS and YFSETQ. Here the CDR3 reads CASSWVGGKRETQYF. The CDR3 nucleotides are TGCGCCAGCAGCTGGGTGGGGGGTAAACGCGAGACCCAGTACTTC.

The chain has TRBV27 and TRBJ1-2; D gene uncertain. This CDR3 contains 15 residues. Trimming left V 6 bases short and J 4 bases short, with 18 bases between. The germline gives CDR1 MNHEY, CDR2 SMNVEV (reference sequence). CDR3 sequence reads: CASRSSGEGSYGYTF. In nucleotides, the CDR3 is TGTGCCAGCAGATCCTCTGGGGAGGGCTCCTATGGCTACACCTTC.

This clone was seen only a few times. The chain recombines TRBV30 with TRBJ1-2, with 8 bases identical to TRBD1. CDR3 length equals 14 residues. The germline CDR1 and CDR2 sequences are GTSNPN and SVGIG (reference sequence). Trimming removed 3 bases from V and 5 bases from J; junction bases left unmatched: 8. The CDR3 nucleotides are TGTGCCTGGAGCGGCTTGGACAGGGAATATGGCTACACCTTC. It yields the protein CAWSGLDREYGYTF.